This TCR beta chain is drawn from a study of blood T cell repertoires in COVID-19. Authors' data handling: Estimates of nucleated cell counts were drawn from the amplification of reference gene primers. Assay used: immunoSEQ multiplex PCR; TCRdb lists only in-frame clones, some missing. That table gives V, J and clone size, and the DNA gave D and trimming. The sample lists tens of thousands of clones, around 83% occurring once. The CDR3 contains 13 residues. Looked up from germline, CDR1 is SQVTM and CDR2 is ANQGSEA. With 4 bases removed from V and 3 bases from J, the gap between germline ends came to 11 bases.

This receptor was identified in a human donor in a cohort sampled during active COVID-19. The chain has TRBV29-1 and TRBJ2-3; unclear D gene. Sequenced: peripheral blood. CDR3: CSVAYQATDTQYF. Written as DNA, the CDR3 is TGCAGCGTTGCCTACCAGGCGACAGATACGCAGTATTTT.